The clone carrying this TCR beta chain was detected only once. The sample comes from a study of blood T cell repertoires in COVID-19. Study as a whole: Acute and convalescent COVID-19 specimens originated in the United States, Italy and Spain.

TCRdb's copy holds only in-frame clones and misses some; the assay was immunoSEQ multiplex PCR. The sample holds roughly 300,000 clones, less than 90% seen once. Followed over time, Seattle patients had been enrolled while infection was active. The CDR3 has 15 residues. The V and J ends lost 6 bases and 2 bases respectively, with 17 bases between them. In germline, CDR1 is MNHEY, CDR2 SMNVEV (reference sequence). The source of this sequence is a woman aged 25 to 45 with COVID-19, enrolled during active disease. The chain employs TRBV27 and TRBJ2-7; D is possibly TRBD1 (5 bases). Input material: peripheral blood. The CDR3 DNA reads TGTGCCAGCAGACTCGACAGTAGAACAACCTACGAGCAGTACTTC. It is translated as CASRLDSRTTYEQYF.